The 27 T cell receptor beta chains below all came from one sample that was sequenced in a study of cytomegalovirus exposure and HLA in healthy donors. Primers included in the PCR were 60 Vbeta and 13 Jbeta primers. Profiling relied on immunoSEQ multiplex PCR, and the TCRdb table lists in-frame clones only, not all of them. The data contain some 140,000 clones, under 85% of them singletons. The sequencing input was PBMCs. The receptor set was obtained from a man younger than 35 in good health and CMV-seronegative.

The CDR3 DNA reads as TGTGCCAGCAGTTACAACAGGGTGCCTAGCACAGATACGCAGTATTTT. As protein: CASSYNRVPSTDTQYF. The chain links TRBV27 to TRBJ2-3, with TRBD1 as a possible D gene (6 bases). Germline V CDR1 and CDR2: MNHEY, SMNVEV (reference sequence). The CDR3 covers 16 residues. V was cut by 4 bases and J by 0 bases, with 14 bases left in between.

This chain uses TRBV9 with TRBJ1-6; D possibly corresponds to TRBD1 (5 bases). Trimming shortened V by 3 bases and J by 9 bases, and 16 bases separated the two germline ends. The CDR3 is 15 residues long. Germline V CDR1 and CDR2: SGDLS, YYNGEE. The CDR3 DNA reads TGTGCCAGCAGCGCTTCCTCAGGGCGGCTTTCACCCCTCCACTTT. This translates into CASSASSGRLSPLHF.

The V and J genes are TRBV30 and TRBJ1-1; maybe TRBD1 (6 bases). V lost 4 bases to trimming and J lost 7 bases, with 13 bases between them. The CDR3 sequence is 12 residues long. Germline V gene sequence: CDR1 GTSNPN, CDR2 SVGIG (reference sequence). Here the CDR3 reads CAWNGGYGEAFF. CDR3 DNA sequence: TGTGCCTGGAATGGGGGCTACGGTGAAGCTTTCTTT. The complete variable domain, with remaining parts taken from reference TRBV30 and TRBJ1-1, reads SQTIHQWPATLVQPVGSPLSLECTVEGTSNPNLYWYRQAAGRGLQLLFYSVGIGQISSEVPQNLSASRPQDRQFILSSKKLLLSDSGFYLCAWNGGYGEAFFGQGTRLTVV.

The rearrangement joins TRBV27 to TRBJ2-6; a possible D gene is TRBD1 (5 bases). Trimming left V 1 base short and J 1 base short, with 5 bases between. Germline V gene sequence: CDR1 MNHEY, CDR2 SMNVEV (reference sequence). The CDR3 consists of 15 residues. The CDR3 DNA reads TGTGCCAGCAGTTTATACAGGTCTGGGGCCAACGTCCTGACTTTC. Amino acid sequence: CASSLYRSGANVLTF.

CDR3 bases: TGTGCCAGCAGCTTAGGGGGCCCTAGCAATCAGCCCCAGCATTTT. This gives the protein CASSLGGPSNQPQHF. This chain connects TRBV27 to TRBJ1-5, with TRBD1 identical over 7 bases. J lost 0 bases, V lost 6 bases, and 5 bases had no gene match. This CDR3 is 15 amino acids long. Germline CDR1 and CDR2: MNHEY and SMNVEV (reference sequence).

V is TRBV11-3 and J is TRBJ1-6, with a weak D call TRBD1 (5 bases). The CDR3 loop spans 13 amino acids. Germline loops: CDR1 SGHNT, CDR2 YENEEA. V lost 3 bases and J 11 bases, leaving 11 bases between the germline ends. DNA of the CDR3: TGTGCCAGCAGCTTGGGGGGGGAAGCACCCCTCCACTTT. This gives the protein CASSLGGEAPLHF.

V usage is TRBV9 and J usage is TRBJ1-3; D gene uncertain. V dropped 0 bases and J dropped 0 bases, with 10 bases sitting between them. Germline CDR1 reads SGDLS; CDR2 reads YYNGEE. There are 16 residues in the CDR3. The DNA of the CDR3 is TGTGCCAGCAGCGTAGAAGGACTTTACTCTGGAAACACCATATATTTT. Its protein product is CASSVEGLYSGNTIYF.

This rearrangement joins TRBV5-1 to TRBJ1-1; D possibly corresponds to TRBD1 (6 bases). CDR1 and CDR2 from the germline V gene are SGHRS and YFSETQ. This CDR3 contains 16 residues. V lost 0 bases to trimming and J lost 1 base, with 13 bases between them. The CDR3 loop reads CASSLEGGRPNTEAFF. The CDR3 DNA reads TGCGCCAGCAGCTTGGAAGGGGGACGGCCGAACACTGAAGCTTTCTTT.

This chain joins TRBV5-1 and TRBJ1-2; D is perhaps TRBD1 (5 bases). Germline CDR1 and CDR2: SGHRS and YFSETQ. Deletions cut 0 bases from V and 8 bases from J, with 14 bases between. The CDR3 consists of 14 residues. CDR3 loop: CASSLVQGREGYTF. The CDR3 region has the DNA TGCGCCAGCAGCTTGGTGCAGGGCCGGGAGGGCTACACCTTC.

This clone was recorded a few times. The chain has TRBV2 and TRBJ1-2, with D unresolved. V was clipped by 4 bases and J by 8 bases, with 8 bases between them. The germline V gene encodes CDR1 SNHLY and CDR2 FYNNEI. This CDR3 region has 11 residues. The CDR3 DNA follows: TGTGCCAGCAGTGTATCACGGGGCTACACCTTC. This translates into CASSVSRGYTF.

V gene TRBV7-9 combines with J gene TRBJ2-2; 7 bases match TRBD1. The CDR3 loop spans 17 amino acids. With V trimmed by 4 bases and J by 0 bases, 8 bases remained unmatched. Germline V gene lookup returns CDR1 SEHNR and CDR2 FQNEAQ (reference sequence). This CDR3 reads CASSSRRDSANTGELFF. The CDR3 DNA sequence: TGTGCCAGCAGCTCCCGCCGGGACAGTGCGAACACCGGGGAGCTGTTTTTT.

The chain has TRBV9 and TRBJ1-6; D may be TRBD1 (5 bases). From germline, CDR1 is SGDLS and CDR2 YYNGEE. The CDR3 sequence is 14 residues long. The germline V and J ends were trimmed by 5 bases and 7 bases, with 13 bases remaining between them. CDR3 region: CASRLGEGNSPLHF. CDR3 DNA: TGTGCCAGCAGGTTGGGGGAGGGAAATTCACCCCTCCACTTT.

The chain is built from TRBV27 and TRBJ2-3; D is perhaps TRBD1 (5 bases). Germline V gene sequence: CDR1 MNHEY, CDR2 SMNVEV (reference sequence). V gave up 4 bases and J gave up 5 bases, with 7 bases separating them. The length of the CDR3 is 12 residues. The CDR3 DNA is TGTGCCAGCAGTTCCCAGGGAGATACGCAGTATTTT. This encodes CASSSQGDTQYF.

This chain joins TRBV19 and TRBJ1-4, with D unresolved. Trimming removed 6 bases from V and 8 bases from J, with 7 bases in between. Germline CDR1 is LNHDA and CDR2 is SQIVND (reference sequence). CDR3 size: 11 residues. In DNA, the CDR3 is TGTGCCAGTAGGGGCGGGGAAAAACTGTTTTTT. This sequence encodes CASRGGEKLFF.

The chain recombines TRBV5-1 with TRBJ1-2; a possible D gene is TRBD1 (5 bases). Germline V gives CDR1 SGHRS, CDR2 YFSETQ. Trimming pared 2 bases from V and 3 bases from J, leaving 11 bases between. The CDR3 loop spans 14 amino acids. The CDR3 here is CASSLQVSDYGYTF. Here the CDR3 DNA reads TGCGCCAGCAGCTTACAGGTCTCCGACTATGGCTACACCTTC.

The rearrangement uses TRBV5-6 and TRBJ2-2; maybe TRBD1 (7 bases). The CDR3 length is 15 residues. Trimming took 4 bases from V and 1 from J, leaving 11 bases between them. From germline, CDR1 is SGHDT and CDR2 YYEEEE. In nucleotides, the CDR3 is TGTGCCAGCAGCCCGGGGGACAGGAACACCGGGGAGCTGTTTTTT. Translated: CASSPGDRNTGELFF. Using reference TRBV5-6 and TRBJ2-2 for the parts outside the CDR3, the full variable domain is DAGVTQSPTHLIKTRGQQVTLRCSPKSGHDTVSWYQQALGQGPQFIFQYYEEEERQRGNFPDRFSGHQFPNYSSELNVNALLLGDSALYLCASSPGDRNTGELFFGEGSRLTVL.

This sequence joins TRBV5-1 and TRBJ2-5, with TRBD1 matching 7 bases. The J call may be mistaken, given a closer DNA end match to TRBJ2-7. Germline-derived CDR1 and CDR2 are SGHRS and YFSETQ. The length of the CDR3 is 15 residues. The CDR3 protein is CASSSEPGTAYEQYF. CDR3 nucleotides: TGCGCCAGCAGCTCAGAACCCGGGACAGCCTACGAGCAGTACTTC.

This clone has only a few counts. The chain uses TRBV29-1 and TRBJ1-2; TRBD1 aligns across 9 bases. Germline assignment: CDR1 SQVTM and CDR2 ANQGSEA. V was clipped by 6 bases and J by 2 bases; unmatched bases: 7. The CDR3 covers 14 residues. CDR3 nucleotide sequence: TGCAGCGTACACCCGGGACAGGGAAACTATGGCTACACCTTC. Translated: CSVHPGQGNYGYTF.

This clone was seen only a few times. The chain employs TRBV9 and TRBJ1-1; 7 nucleotides line up with TRBD1. Germline CDR1 SGDLS, CDR2 YYNGEE. The CDR3 runs to 13 residues. V shed 3 bases and J 5 bases; nucleotides not matched to a gene: 4. CDR3: CASSGTGVTEAFF. In DNA, the CDR3 is TGTGCCAGCAGCGGTACAGGGGTTACTGAAGCTTTCTTT.

The V call is TRBV7-9, the J call TRBJ2-1; 13 nucleotides agree with TRBD2. Germline CDR1 is SEHNR and CDR2 is FQNEAQ (reference sequence). The CDR3 is 15 residues long. The ends lost 4 bases at V and 6 bases at J; junction bases unmatched: 3. DNA for the CDR3: TGTGCCAGCAGCTCCACTAGCGGGGGGGCCAATGAGCAGTTCTTC. This translates into CASSSTSGGANEQFF.

J is TRBJ2-3 and V is TRBV19, with D possibly being TRBD1 (5 bases). Germline V gene data show CDR1 as LNHDA and CDR2 as SQIVND (reference sequence). V was pared by 3 bases and J by 4 bases, with 17 bases between. This CDR3 is built from 16 residues. Here the CDR3 DNA reads TGTGCCAGTAGTATTGGGGCAGGGAAAGGGGCAGATACGCAGTATTTT. Its protein is CASSIGAGKGADTQYF.

The V call is TRBV5-5, the J call TRBJ2-1; possible D gene TRBD1, 6 bases. Germline values: CDR1 SGHKS, CDR2 YYEKEE (reference sequence). Trimming removed 4 bases from V and 9 bases from J, with 14 bases in between. The CDR3 loop spans 13 amino acids. CDR3 nucleotides: TGTGCCAGCAGCCCTTATATGGGGGCTGAGCAGTTCTTC. It codes for CASSPYMGAEQFF.

This rearrangement joins TRBV7-6 to TRBJ2-2; 8 bases are shared with TRBD1. After removal of 5 bases from V and 5 bases from J, the junction contained 4 bases not matched to a gene. The CDR3 runs to 14 residues. Germline assignment: CDR1 SGHVS and CDR2 FNYEAQ. CDR3 sequence (DNA): TGTGCCAGCAGCCCACGGACAGGGACCGGGGAGCTGTTTTTT. Translation gives CASSPRTGTGELFF.

This clone has a single count. This sequence joins TRBV13 and TRBJ1-2; 8 positions match TRBD1. The germline CDR1 and CDR2 sequences are PRHDT and FYEKMQ (reference sequence). The junction had 3 bases not matched to a gene; V was cut back by 4 bases and J by 8 bases. CDR3 size: 12 residues. The CDR3 region has the DNA TGTGCCAGCAGCTCCGGGACAGGAGGCTACACCTTC. Translated: CASSSGTGGYTF.

The CDR3 loop is CASSLDRSTTEAFF. CDR3 bases: TGCGCCAGCAGCTTGGACAGGTCTACCACTGAAGCTTTCTTT. The chain combines TRBV5-1 with TRBJ1-1; possibly TRBD1 for D (5 bases). This CDR3 comprises 14 residues. Germline CDR1 SGHRS, CDR2 YFSETQ. V was pared by 0 bases and J by 4 bases, with 10 bases between.

The V gene is TRBV18, the J gene TRBJ2-1; a possible D gene is TRBD1 (5 bases). The germline V and J ends were trimmed by 5 bases and 6 bases, with 11 bases remaining between them. The germline V gene encodes CDR1 KGHSH and CDR2 LQKENI. There are 13 residues in the CDR3. The CDR3 nucleotides read TGTGCCAGCTCAGTCACAGGTTTCAATGAGCAGTTCTTC. Its translation is CASSVTGFNEQFF. The entire variable domain, with the rest obtained from reference TRBV18 and TRBJ2-1, is as follows: NAGVMQNPRHLVRRRGQEARLRCSPMKGHSHVYWYRQLPEEGLKFMVYLQKENIIDESGMPKERFSAEFPKEGPSILRIQQVVRGDSAAYFCASSVTGFNEQFFGPGTRLTVL.

The V gene is TRBV4-1, the J gene TRBJ1-5; TRBD1 agrees at 9 bases. The germline V gene encodes CDR1 MGHRA and CDR2 YSYEKL. The CDR3 extends over 15 amino acids. The V and J ends lost 4 bases and 7 bases, in that order; junction bases with no gene match: 8. Written as DNA, the CDR3 is TGCGCCAGCAGCCCGCTGGCAGGGACAGGGCAGCCCCAGCATTTT. It translates to CASSPLAGTGQPQHF.